There are a few counts of the clone carrying this T cell receptor (beta chain). The V end was cut by 0 bases, the J end by 1 base, with 12 bases between. The germline V gene has CDR1 MGHRA and CDR2 YSYEKL. The CDR3 is 17 residues long. Each CDR3 protein gets one entry after TCRdb re-called the 5' RACE reads with MiXCR. In the table there are some 280,000 distinct CDR3 sequences, around 16% of which are singletons. This sample is part of a study of T-cell memory formation after mild COVID-19. Sequencing was performed on PBMCs or a T cell subset sorted from them (not recorded which). The V gene is TRBV4-1, the J gene TRBJ2-2; tentative D call: TRBD2 (6 bases). The receptor comes from a man aged 18 to 35 who had mild COVID-19 (a few samples of this study predate the infection). Cell type and time point are not known. CDR3 sequence (DNA): TGCGCCAGCAGCCAAGATCGTTACGGGGGGAACACCGGGGAGCTGTTTTTT. Translating gives CASSQDRYGGNTGELFF.